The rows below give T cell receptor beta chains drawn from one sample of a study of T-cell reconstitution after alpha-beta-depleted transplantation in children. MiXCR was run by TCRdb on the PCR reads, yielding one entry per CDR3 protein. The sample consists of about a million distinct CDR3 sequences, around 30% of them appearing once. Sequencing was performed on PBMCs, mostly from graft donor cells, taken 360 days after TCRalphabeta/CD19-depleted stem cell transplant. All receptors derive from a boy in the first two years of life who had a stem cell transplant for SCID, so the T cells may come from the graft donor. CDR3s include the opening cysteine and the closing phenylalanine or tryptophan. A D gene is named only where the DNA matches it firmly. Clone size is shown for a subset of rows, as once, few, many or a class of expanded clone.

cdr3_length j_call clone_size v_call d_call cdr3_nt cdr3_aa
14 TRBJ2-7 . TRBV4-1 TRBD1 TGCGCCAGCAGCCAAGGGACAGGGCCCTACGAGCAGTACTTC CASSQGTGPYEQYF
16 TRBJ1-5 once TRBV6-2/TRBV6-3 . TGTGCCAGCAGTACGACTCGGGGGCGTCGCAATCAGCCCCAGCATTTT CASSTTRGRRNQPQHF
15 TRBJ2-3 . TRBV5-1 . TGCGCCAGCAGCCCCGCCCGCTACGCGGTAGATACGCAGTATTTT CASSPARYAVDTQYF
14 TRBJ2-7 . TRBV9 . TGTGCCAGCAGCGTAGATGGCAGGAAAGGGGAGCAGTACTTC CASSVDGRKGEQYF
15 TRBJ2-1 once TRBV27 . TGTGCCAGCAGTTATAGCCGTAATGTATACAATGAGCAGTTCTTC CASSYSRNVYNEQFF
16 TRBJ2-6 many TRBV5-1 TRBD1 TGCGCCAGCAGAGGCAGGGGGTCACCTGGGGCCAACGTCCTGACTTTC CASRGRGSPGANVLTF
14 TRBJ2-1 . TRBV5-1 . TGCGCCAGCACGGGGAATTCTCCCGCACGAGAGCAGTTCTTC CASTGNSPAREQFF
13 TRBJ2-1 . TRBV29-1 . TGCAGCGTTTCCAGGCAAAGAGGGAATGAGCAGTTCTTC CSVSRQRGNEQFF
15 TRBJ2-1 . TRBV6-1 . TGTGCCAGCAGTGAAGGGGCTAGCGTCCTCAATGAGCAGTTCTTC CASSEGASVLNEQFF
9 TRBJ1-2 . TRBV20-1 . TGCAGTGCAATCTATGGCTACACCTTC CSAIYGYTF
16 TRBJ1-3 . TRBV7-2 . TGTGCCAGCAGCTTCTCCGGGACCCACTCTGGAAACACCATATATTTT CASSFSGTHSGNTIYF
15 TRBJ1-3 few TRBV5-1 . TGCGCCAGCAGCTTGGGGCAGGGGACAGGAAACACCATATATTTT CASSLGQGTGNTIYF
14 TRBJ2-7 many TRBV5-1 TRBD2 TGCGCCAGCAGCTTCCAGGGAGGGTCCTACGAGCAGTACTTC CASSFQGGSYEQYF
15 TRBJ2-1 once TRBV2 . TGTGCCAGCAGTGAATGGGGGGGCAGTCGTGGTGAGCAGTTCTTC CASSEWGGSRGEQFF
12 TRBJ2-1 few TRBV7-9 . TGTGCCAGCAGCCAGTCAGGGCTTGAGCAGTTCTTC CASSQSGLEQFF
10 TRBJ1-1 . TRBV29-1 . TGCAGCGGACTAGGACGGGAAGCTTTCTTT CSGLGREAFF
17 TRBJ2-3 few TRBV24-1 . TGTGCCACCAGTGATTCGGGCGGAGGGCCGACCACAGATACGCAGTATTTT CATSDSGGGPTTDTQYF
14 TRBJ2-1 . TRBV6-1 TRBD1 TGTGCCAGCGGACCGGGACAGGGGGACAATGAGCAGTTCTTC CASGPGQGDNEQFF
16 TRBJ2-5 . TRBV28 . TGTGCCAGCAGTTCGCCCGGGACAAGGTACCAAGAGACCCAGTACTTC CASSSPGTRYQETQYF
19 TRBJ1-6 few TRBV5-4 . TGTGCCAGCAGCTCAGGGGAAGGAGTGGAATTGAGGGCTAATTCACCCCTCCACTTT CASSSGEGVELRANSPLHF
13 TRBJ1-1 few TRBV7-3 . TGTGCCAGCAGCTTAGACAGGTCCTCTGAAGCTTTCTTT CASSLDRSSEAFF
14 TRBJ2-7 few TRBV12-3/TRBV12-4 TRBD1 TGTGCCAGCAGCCCCCGGGACAGATACTACGAGCAGTACTTC CASSPRDRYYEQYF
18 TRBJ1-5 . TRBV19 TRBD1 TGTGCCAGTTCCTACATTCGGGACAGTTATTATAGCAATCAGCCCCAGCATTTT CASSYIRDSYYSNQPQHF
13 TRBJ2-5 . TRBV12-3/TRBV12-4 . TGTGCCAGCAGTTTAGTGTGGTGGGAGACCCAGTACTTC CASSLVWWETQYF
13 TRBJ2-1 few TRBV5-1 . TGCGCCAGCAGCCCGACAGGGAGGAATGAGCAGTTCTTC CASSPTGRNEQFF
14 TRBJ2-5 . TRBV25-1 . TGTGCCAGCAGTGAATTTCGACGGGTAGAGACCCAGTACTTC CASSEFRRVETQYF
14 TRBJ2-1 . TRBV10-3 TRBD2 TGTGCCACCGTGGGGACTAGCGGATACAATGAGCAGTTCTTC CATVGTSGYNEQFF
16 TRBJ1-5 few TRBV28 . TGTGCCAGCAGTTTAGTCCCAGCGGCAGGGAATCAGCCCCAGCATTTT CASSLVPAAGNQPQHF
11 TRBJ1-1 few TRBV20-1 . TGCAGTTCCCCCAGGGGAGGCGAAGCTTTCTTT CSSPRGGEAFF
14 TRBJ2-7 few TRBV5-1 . TGCGCCAGCAGAAGGGCTGCTTATGAAACGGAGCAGTACTTC CASRRAAYETEQYF
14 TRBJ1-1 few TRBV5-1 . TGCGCCAGCAGCCAATCTGCCCCGAATCGTGGAGCTTTCTTT CASSQSAPNRGAFF
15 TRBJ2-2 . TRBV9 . TGTGCCAGCAGCGTAGGGATAGAAGGGACCGGGGAGCTGTTTTTT CASSVGIEGTGELFF
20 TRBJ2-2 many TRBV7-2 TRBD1 TGTGCCAGCAGCTTAGTCGGGACAGGCTCTATTATTGCGAACACCGGGGAGCTGTTTTTT CASSLVGTGSIIANTGELFF
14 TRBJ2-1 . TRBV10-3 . TGTGCCATCAGTGAAAGGCAGACGCGGAATGAGCAGTTCTTC CAISERQTRNEQFF
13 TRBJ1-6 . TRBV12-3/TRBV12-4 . TGTGCCAGCAGTTTTATACGGGATTCACCCCTCCACTTT CASSFIRDSPLHF
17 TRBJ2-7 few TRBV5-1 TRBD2 TGCGCCAGCAGCTCCCGACCGACTAGCACTTCAAGCTACGAGCAGTACTTC CASSSRPTSTSSYEQYF
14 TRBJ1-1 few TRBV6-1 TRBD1 TGTGCCAGCAGTGCTATGGACAGGGGCGCTGAAGCTTTCTTT CASSAMDRGAEAFF
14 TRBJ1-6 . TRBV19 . TGTGCCAGTAGCCCATTGGGGGCCCGTTCACCCCTCCACTTT CASSPLGARSPLHF
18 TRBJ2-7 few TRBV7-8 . TGTGCCAGCAGCTTAGCTAGTGCGCAGCCGGGGTGGCTCCACGAGCAGTACTTC CASSLASAQPGWLHEQYF
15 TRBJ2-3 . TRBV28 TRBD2 TGTGCCAGCAGTTTCGGTCTAGCGGACACAGATACGCAGTATTTT CASSFGLADTDTQYF
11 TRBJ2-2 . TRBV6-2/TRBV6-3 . TGTGCCAGCAGTAGAAGTTCGGAGCTGTTTTTT CASSRSSELFF
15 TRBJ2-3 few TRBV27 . TGTGCCAGCAGTCGCGACAGACCCAACACAGATACGCAGTATTTT CASSRDRPNTDTQYF
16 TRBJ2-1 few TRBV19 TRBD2 TGTGCCAGTAGTGCGGTGAGGCGGGGGGCAAACAATGAGCAGTTCTTC CASSAVRRGANNEQFF
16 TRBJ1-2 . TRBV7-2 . TGTGCCAGCACCGAAAACGGACGGATCTCTACCTATGGCTACACCTTC CASTENGRISTYGYTF
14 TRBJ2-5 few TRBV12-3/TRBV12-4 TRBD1 TGTGCCAGCAGTTCTCCAGGGGGCCGGGAGACCCAGTACTTC CASSSPGGRETQYF
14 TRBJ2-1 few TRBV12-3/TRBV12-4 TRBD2 TGTGCCAGCAGACCGCTAGCGGGGTACAATGAGCAGTTCTTC CASRPLAGYNEQFF
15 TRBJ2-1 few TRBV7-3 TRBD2 TGTGCCAGCAGCTTAGCTAGCGGGGTAAACAATGAGCAGTTCTTC CASSLASGVNNEQFF
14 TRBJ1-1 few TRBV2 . TGTGCCAGCAGGGCCGGACAGTGGGGAGGGGAAGCTTTCTTT CASRAGQWGGEAFF
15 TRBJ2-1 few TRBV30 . TGTGCCTGGAGTGTAGGGGGGGCCACCTACAATGAGCAGTTCTTC CAWSVGGATYNEQFF
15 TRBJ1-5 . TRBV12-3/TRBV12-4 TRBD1 TGTGCCAGCAGCCCGAAGGGACAGGGGACTCAGCCCCAGCATTTT CASSPKGQGTQPQHF
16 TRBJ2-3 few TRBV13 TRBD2 TGTGCCAGCAGCCTCCGGCTAGCGGGGTTCACAGATACGCAGTATTTT CASSLRLAGFTDTQYF
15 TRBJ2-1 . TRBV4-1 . TGCGCCAGCAGCCAAGAACGGCAGGGTTGGCATGAGCAGTTCTTC CASSQERQGWHEQFF
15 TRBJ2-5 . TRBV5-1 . TGCGCCAGCAGCTTCGGTCGGGGATTCCAAGAGACCCAGTACTTC CASSFGRGFQETQYF
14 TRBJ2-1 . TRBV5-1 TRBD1 TGCGCCAGCCCCAGGGGGCCACCCAACAATGAGCAGTTCTTC CASPRGPPNNEQFF
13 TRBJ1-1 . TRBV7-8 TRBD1 TGTGCCAGCAGCCCAGGGACAGGGGGTGAAGCTTTCTTT CASSPGTGGEAFF